This TCR beta chain was sequenced during a study of blood T cell repertoires in COVID-19. Background on the study: COVID-19 samples collected from the United States, Italy and Spain covered acute and convalescent phases. T cells, B-cell-depleted T cells, or PBMCs supplied cDNA or gDNA.

Profiling relied on immunoSEQ multiplex PCR, and the TCRdb table lists in-frame clones only, not all of them. The profile shows under 250,000 clones, about 91% of them singletons. The CDR3 spans 12 residues. Germline CDR1 is SQVTM and CDR2 is ANQGSEA. The V gene lost 8 bases and the J gene lost 4 bases, with 13 bases spanning the gap. Sequencing used peripheral blood. This receptor was obtained from an elderly man with acute or convalescent COVID-19. The V call is TRBV29-1, the J call TRBJ2-3, with D uncertain. The CDR3: CSFRGWADTQYF. DNA for the CDR3: TGCAGCTTCCGAGGATGGGCAGATACGCAGTATTTT.